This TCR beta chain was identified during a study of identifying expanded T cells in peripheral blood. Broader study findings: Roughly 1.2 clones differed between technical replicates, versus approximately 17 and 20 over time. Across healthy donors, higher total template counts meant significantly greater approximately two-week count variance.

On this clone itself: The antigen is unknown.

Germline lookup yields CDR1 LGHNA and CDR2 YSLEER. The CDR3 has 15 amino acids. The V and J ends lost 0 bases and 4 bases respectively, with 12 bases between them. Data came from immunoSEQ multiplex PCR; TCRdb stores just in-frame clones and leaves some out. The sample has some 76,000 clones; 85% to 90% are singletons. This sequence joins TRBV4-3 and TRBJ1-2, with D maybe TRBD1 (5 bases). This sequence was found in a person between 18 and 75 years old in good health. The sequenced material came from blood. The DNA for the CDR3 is TGCGCCAGCAGCCAAGATGTAAGGGACGGCTATGGCTACACCTTC. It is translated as CASSQDVRDGYGYTF.